These 16 T cell receptor beta chains were all obtained from the same sample, sequenced in a study of CXCR3-negative and CXCR3-positive naive CD8 T cells. UMI labels and 5' RACE were used to prepare the TRB cDNA libraries. TCRdb reanalyzed the 5' RACE reads and collapses them to one entry per CDR3 protein, without DNA. Its table lists 150,000 to 160,000 distinct CDR3 sequences. Broader study findings: Comparison of naive cells showed more hydrophobic TRB CDR3s in CXCR3-positive than in CXCR3-negative naive cells.

What these receptors recognize is not known. Material for sequencing was naive CXCR3+ CD8+ T cells from blood. The subset was: CD45RO-CCR7+CD27+CD95- naive CD8+ T cells expressing CXCR3 (TNR3+). The source is a human donor in good health. Some clones in this sample may be carry-over from other donors' samples.

This chain uses TRBV28 with TRBJ2-4; TCRdb designates TRBD1, a call that cannot be tested without DNA. The CDR3 runs 15 residues. Germline V gene data show CDR1 as MDHEN and CDR2 as SYDVKM. This CDR3 is CASSIPGTGKNIQYF.

This chain joins TRBV9 and TRBJ1-1; there is no DNA to check the TCRdb D call of TRBD1. The length of the CDR3 is 14 residues. Looked up from germline, CDR1 is SGDLS and CDR2 is YYNGEE. The CDR3 loop reads CASSARDSRWEAFF.

The V and J genes are TRBV12-3 or TRBV12-4 and TRBJ1-1; TCRdb selects TRBD1, and the lack of DNA leaves this call unchecked. The CDR3 consists of 15 residues. CDR3 in amino acids: CASSLWDSMNTEAFF.

The chain links TRBV5-1 to TRBJ1-1; TCRdb names TRBD1, which stays unverified in the absence of DNA. There are 15 residues in the CDR3. Per the germline V gene, CDR1 is SGHRS and CDR2 is YFSETQ. CDR3 protein: CASSLASGQNTEAFF.

CDR3 residues: CASRPTVYSRRTDTQYF. The chain employs TRBV12-3 or TRBV12-4 and TRBJ2-3. This CDR3 region has 17 residues.

V usage is TRBV7-2 and J usage is TRBJ2-7. The length of the CDR3 is 16 residues. Germline assignment: CDR1 SGHTA and CDR2 FQGNSA. The CDR3 spells CASSPRVSGAPFEQYF. Combining the CDR3 with reference TRBV7-2 and TRBJ2-7 gives the whole variable domain GAGVSQSPSNKVTEKGKDVELRCDPISGHTALYWYRQSLGQGLEFLIYFQGNSAPDKSGLPSDRFSAERTGGSVSTLTIQRTQQEDSAVYLCASSPRVSGAPFEQYFGPGTRLTVT.

This rearrangement joins TRBV4-1 to TRBJ1-2. Per germline, CDR1 MGHRA and CDR2 YSYEKL. CDR3 length: 19 residues. CDR3 region: CASSQEEHSGSTSNYGYTF.

The rearrangement uses TRBV4-1 and TRBJ2-1; TCRdb's D call, TRBD2, is unchecked because there is no DNA. The CDR3 covers 18 residues. Germline lookup yields CDR1 MGHRA and CDR2 YSYEKL. The CDR3: CASSQDPPWQATYNEQFF.

The chain employs TRBV12-3 or TRBV12-4 and TRBJ1-5; TCRdb selects TRBD1, and the lack of DNA leaves this call unchecked. The CDR3 is made up of 14 amino acids. CDR3 loop: CASSMGQGQWPQHF.

The chain uses TRBV5-1 and TRBJ2-1; TCRdb indicates TRBD1, and absent DNA this call remains unverified. CDR1 is SGHRS, CDR2 YFSETQ, per germline. The CDR3 has 15 amino acids. The CDR3 region is CASRVYRESYNELFF.

The rearrangement links TRBV28 to TRBJ1-5; the TCRdb D gene call, TRBD1, has no DNA to confirm it. The CDR3 totals 14 residues. Germline lookup yields CDR1 MDHEN and CDR2 SYDVKM. The CDR3 protein is CASSNDRGNQPQHF.

CDR3 sequence: CASSQPQRGTEAFF. V gene TRBV4-1 combines with J gene TRBJ1-1. The CDR3 consists of 14 residues. Germline CDR1 reads MGHRA; CDR2 reads YSYEKL.

The chain has TRBV30 and TRBJ1-5. Per germline, CDR1 GTSNPN and CDR2 SVGIG (reference sequence). This CDR3 comprises 13 residues. The CDR3 loop reads CAWSAGSNQPQHF.

CDR3 loop: CASSPWTGGALDTEAFF. V and J are TRBV7-9 and TRBJ1-1; TCRdb designates TRBD1, a call that cannot be tested without DNA. Germline V CDR1 and CDR2: SEHNR, FQNEAQ (reference sequence). The CDR3 is made up of 17 amino acids.

The chain links TRBV28 to TRBJ2-7; the D call of TRBD1 rests on TCRdb alone, since no DNA is present to check it. The CDR3 totals 14 residues. Germline-derived CDR1 and CDR2 are MDHEN and SYDVKM. CDR3 amino acids: CASIKGLSSYEQYF.

V and J are TRBV5-4 and TRBJ2-7. Germline CDR1 is SGHNT and CDR2 is YYREEE (reference sequence). The CDR3 is 12 residues long. CDR3 in amino acids: CASSGETYEQYF.